The present entry profiles one T cell receptor beta chain with its context. Its antigen is undetermined. This specimen belongs to a study of PD-1 blockade in classical Hodgkin lymphoma. Across the whole study: Nivolumab dosing for patients was 3 mg/kg, administered intravenously every 2 weeks. The study, taken as a whole, reports: Newly diagnosed patients were reported to exhibit reduced baseline TCR diversity relative to healthy donors. Baseline diversity in complete responders resembled that of newly diagnosed patients. Significantly greater TCR diversity emerged by C4D1 in CD4+ cells but not CD8+ cells.

With V trimmed by 7 bases and J by 4 bases, 9 bases remained unmatched. The CDR3 runs 15 residues. The germline V gene has CDR1 SNHLY and CDR2 FYNNEI. All patients relapsed after autologous stem cell transplantation, and brentuximab vedotin exposure varied. Here immunoSEQ multiplex PCR was the method, and the copy in TCRdb shows in-frame clones only, minus some. This sample yields about 93,000 clones, of which 80% to 95% are seen a single time; under 3% belongs to the top ten. This sequence joins TRBV2 and TRBJ2-1; TRBD2 agrees at 8 bases. This receptor was taken from a human donor with classical Hodgkin lymphoma. Sequenced material: peripheral blood mononuclear cells (PBMCs), taken before the second cycle of nivolumab. In DNA form, the CDR3 reads TGTGCCAGCATGGGACTAGTCAGATCGTACAATGAGCAGTTCTTC. Translation: CASMGLVRSYNEQFF.